This passage covers 26 T cell receptor beta chains from one sample sequenced in a study of T cells in Graves' hyperthyroidism and ophthalmopathy. Using RNA transcripts as the source, TCR beta CDR3 regions were amplified. The HTBI primer set was used in a first-round RT-PCR of the TCR CDR3. TCRdb processed the multiplex PCR reads anew with MiXCR; each CDR3 protein has one entry. The sample records over 350,000 distinct CDR3 sequences, about 15% being singletons. The sequencing input was blood. The origin of the receptors is a man aged 18 to 35 with Graves' ophthalmopathy.

The V and J genes are TRBV3-1 and TRBJ2-7; 11 bases align to TRBD2. The DNA end is a closer match to TRBJ2-1, so the J assignment may be wrong. This CDR3 contains 15 residues. Germline CDR1 and CDR2: LGHDT and YNNKEL (reference sequence). CDR3 region: CASSQALAGGPEQFF. CDR3 DNA: TGTGCCAGCAGCCAAGCGTTAGCGGGGGGGCCCGAGCAGTTCTTC.

This clonotype was counted a few times. V and J are TRBV10-2 and TRBJ2-3; TRBD2 might be the D (6 bases). Germline V CDR1 and CDR2: WSHSY, SAAADI. Trimming took off 7 bases at V and 6 bases at J, with 26 bases between the two ends. The CDR3 extends over 17 amino acids. The CDR3 coding sequence is TGCGCCAGCACCCGAGCGACTAGTCCGCCTATTTCGGATACGCAGTATTTT. It translates to CASTRATSPPISDTQYF.

This clonotype was found many times. The rearrangement links TRBV4-1 to TRBJ1-5; 7 nucleotides agree with TRBD1. The CDR3 covers 16 residues. Germline CDR1 is MGHRA and CDR2 is YSYEKL. With V trimmed by 4 bases and J by 3 bases, 9 bases remained unmatched. The CDR3 here is CASSLKWDSLNQPQHF. The CDR3 DNA follows: TGCGCCAGCAGCCTAAAATGGGACAGCCTCAATCAGCCCCAGCATTTT.

This clonotype was detected many times. CDR3 in amino acids: CASSYSPPGPLAGANVLTF. The CDR3 DNA reads as TGTGCCAGCAGTTACTCCCCCCCCGGACCTCTAGCAGGGGCCAACGTCCTGACTTTC. This chain uses TRBV6-5 with TRBJ2-6, with TRBD2 as a possible D gene (5 bases). The CDR3 spans 19 residues. The germline V and J ends were trimmed by 0 bases and 4 bases, with 19 bases remaining between them. The germline V gene encodes CDR1 MNHEY and CDR2 SVGAGI.

This clonotype was recorded at least ten times. The V and J genes are TRBV12-3 or TRBV12-4 and TRBJ2-4; D ambiguous. This CDR3 spans 14 amino acids. V was cut by 1 base and J by 0 bases, with 4 bases left in between. This CDR3 is CASSLGAAKNIQYF. The DNA of the CDR3 is TGTGCCAGCAGTTTAGGAGCAGCCAAAAACATTCAGTACTTC.

This clonotype showed up just a few times. The J gene is TRBJ2-3, the V gene TRBV5-1; 8 bases match TRBD2. The germline gives CDR1 SGHRS, CDR2 YFSETQ. The CDR3 consists of 15 residues. Trimming at V came to 4 bases and at J to 0 bases, leaving 4 bases not matched to a gene. CDR3 loop: CASSPRGGSTDTQYF. The CDR3 nucleotides are TGCGCCAGCAGCCCCCGGGGGGGGAGCACAGATACGCAGTATTTT.

This clonotype has at least ten counts. Here the CDR3 DNA reads TGTGCCACCAGCAGAGACGGGTCCTTCCTTAACACCGGGGAGCTGTTTTTT. Translating gives CATSRDGSFLNTGELFF. The chain uses TRBV15 and TRBJ2-2; no firm D call. Germline V CDR1 and CDR2: LNHNV, YYDKDF (reference sequence). The CDR3 has 17 residues. V lost 0 bases and J lost 2, with 13 bases in between.

This clonotype was counted many times. The genes are TRBV9 and TRBJ1-2; 9 nucleotides line up with TRBD1. V lost 3 bases and J lost 5; bases outside the gene matches: 8. Germline CDR1 SGDLS, CDR2 YYNGEE. This CDR3 region has 15 residues. CDR3 nucleotide sequence: TGTGCCAGCAGCGCGGGACAGGGAATAGGGTATGGCTACACCTTC. Its protein is CASSAGQGIGYGYTF.

The J gene is TRBJ2-7, the V gene TRBV7-9; 10 nucleotides agree with TRBD1. The ends lost 3 bases at V and 6 bases at J; junction bases unmatched: 5. Germline V gene data show CDR1 as SEHNR and CDR2 as FQNEAQ (reference sequence). This CDR3 region has 14 residues. CDR3 region: CASSLRTGGSEQYF. CDR3 in DNA: TGTGCCAGCAGCTTGAGGACAGGGGGATCCGAGCAGTACTTC.

Many counts were recorded for this clonotype. V and J are TRBV2 and TRBJ1-5; 9 positions agree with TRBD1. Germline values: CDR1 SNHLY, CDR2 FYNNEI. V was clipped by 3 bases and J by 3 bases; unmatched bases: 3. There are 15 residues in the CDR3. The CDR3, as DNA: TGTGCCAGCAGTGAGGGGACAGGGACCAATCAGCCCCAGCATTTT. Protein sequence: CASSEGTGTNQPQHF.

Of note for this clonotype: A much larger clone sits a single nucleotide away, making a read error possible. This rearrangement joins TRBV7-9 to TRBJ1-1; tentative D call: TRBD1 (5 bases). Trimming removed 8 bases from V and 1 base from J, with 11 bases in between. Germline V gene data show CDR1 as SEHNR and CDR2 as FQNEAQ (reference sequence). The CDR3 is 13 amino acids. The CDR3 protein is CASGARWNTEAFF. The CDR3 nucleotides read TGTGCCAGCGGGGCCCGATGGAACACTGAAGCTTTCTTT. Based on the CDR3 plus reference TRBV7-9 and TRBJ1-1, the full variable domain is DTGVSQNPRHKITKRGQNVTFRCDPISEHNRLYWYRQTLGQGPEFLTYFQNEAQLEKSRLLSDRFSAERPKGSFSTLEIQRTEQGDSAMYLCASGARWNTEAFFGQGTRLTVV.

Ten or more counts support this clonotype. The V gene is TRBV10-3, the J gene TRBJ1-1; 8 nucleotides align to TRBD1. Germline V gene lookup returns CDR1 ENHRY and CDR2 SYGVKD. CDR3 length: 15 amino acids. After removal of 4 bases from V and 0 bases from J, the junction contained 4 bases not matched to a gene. The CDR3 is CAISGQTGVNTEAFF. DNA for the CDR3: TGTGCCATCAGTGGCCAGACAGGGGTGAACACTGAAGCTTTCTTT.

The chain carries TRBV20-1 and TRBJ2-6, with D possibly called TRBD1 or TRBD2 (5 bases each). The CDR3 length is 16 residues. Trimming removed 3 bases from V and 0 bases from J, with 12 bases in between. The germline gives CDR1 DFQATT, CDR2 SNEGSKA (reference sequence). The CDR3 spells CSARGDFSSGANVLTF. The CDR3 bases are TGCAGTGCTAGGGGGGATTTTAGCTCTGGGGCCAACGTCCTGACTTTC.

In its sample, this clonotype was seen many times. V and J are TRBV28 and TRBJ2-1; TRBD1 is a possible D gene (6 bases). Germline values: CDR1 MDHEN, CDR2 SYDVKM. The CDR3 is made up of 14 amino acids. Trimming pared 9 bases from V and 8 bases from J, leaving 20 bases between. The CDR3 region has the DNA TGTGCCAGTTCGCCAAGGCCACAGGGCGATGAGCAGTTCTTC. It codes for CASSPRPQGDEQFF.

This clonotype was picked up many times. The chain joins TRBV3-1 to TRBJ1-1; D is ambiguous. This CDR3 is 14 amino acids long. The germline CDR1 and CDR2 sequences are LGHDT and YNNKEL (reference sequence). Deletions cut 3 bases from V and 2 bases from J, with 10 bases between. The CDR3 bases are TGTGCCAGCAGCCAGGGCACCATCAACACTGAAGCTTTCTTT. Translating gives CASSQGTINTEAFF. Together with reference TRBV3-1 and TRBJ1-1, the CDR3 gives the full variable domain: DTAVSQTPKYLVTQMGNDKSIKCEQNLGHDTMYWYKQDSKKFLKIMFSYNNKELIINETVPNRFSPKSPDKAHLNLHINSLELGDSAVYFCASSQGTINTEAFFGQGTRLTVV.

In regard to this clonotype: It may be a read error: a sequence one base away is much more abundant. The V gene is TRBV12-3 or TRBV12-4, the J gene TRBJ1-2; D unclear. The V end lost 6 bases, the J end lost 7 bases, and 18 bases lay between the germline ends. The CDR3 is 14 amino acids. CDR3 residues: CASSPSACRSGYTF. In DNA form, the CDR3 reads TGTGCCAGCAGCCCAAGCGCTTGTCGTAGTGGCTACACCTTC.

The table lists this clonotype with many counts. The chain has TRBV6-2 or TRBV6-3 and TRBJ2-3; 8 bases line up with TRBD2. The germline gives CDR1 MNHEY, CDR2 SVGEGT. CDR3 length: 16 amino acids. Trimming cost V 2 bases and J 4 bases; bases outside gene matches: 8. CDR3 loop: CASSYSGSGAADTQYF. CDR3 DNA: TGTGCCAGCAGTTACAGTGGTAGCGGGGCGGCAGATACGCAGTATTTT.

This clonotype has only a few counts. The genes are TRBV29-1 and TRBJ2-2; 10 bases align to TRBD1. CDR1 is SQVTM, CDR2 ANQGSEA, per germline. The trim removed 6 bases at V and 4 bases at J, leaving 5 bases unmatched. There are 14 residues in the CDR3. CDR3 DNA: TGCAGCGTGGCCCGGGACAGGGGCACCGGGGAGCTGTTTTTT. Residues: CSVARDRGTGELFF.

This clonotype was seen repeatedly, ten times or more. The chain recombines TRBV2 with TRBJ2-5, with a tentative D call TRBD1 (6 bases). Germline lookup yields CDR1 SNHLY and CDR2 FYNNEI. The V end lost 6 bases, the J end lost 5 bases, and 10 bases lay between the germline ends. The CDR3 runs 12 residues. The CDR3 DNA sequence: TGTGCCAGCAGGGGGGCCGGGGAGACCCAGTACTTC. This codes for CASRGAGETQYF.

The chain carries TRBV10-2 and TRBJ2-7; D is ambiguous. The V end was cut by 0 bases, the J end by 5 bases, with 26 bases between. The CDR3 length is 19 residues. Germline CDR1 reads WSHSY; CDR2 reads SAAADI. The CDR3 loop reads CASSESRDRAGEVVNEQYF. The CDR3 nucleotides are TGCGCCAGCAGTGAGTCTAGGGATCGGGCTGGGGAAGTCGTCAACGAGCAGTACTTC.

Points on this clonotype: Just one base apart from a much larger clone, this may be a read error. The chain has TRBV6-5 and TRBJ1-4, with D perhaps TRBD1 (5 bases). Germline V gene lookup returns CDR1 MNHEY and CDR2 SVGAGI. The CDR3 totals 15 residues. V lost 2 bases and J lost 11, with 18 bases in between. The CDR3 loop is CASSYPRGSDSKLFF. The CDR3 DNA is TGTGCCAGCAGTTACCCGAGGGGCTCGGATAGTAAACTGTTTTTT.

Ten or more counts support this clonotype. The chain couples TRBV11-3 to TRBJ1-6; 10 positions agree with TRBD1. In germline, CDR1 is SGHNT, CDR2 YENEEA. The J segment lost 6 bases and the V segment lost 5 bases, leaving 13 bases of the junction unmatched. CDR3 length: 18 residues. CDR3 amino acids: CASSPQRNRDRGNSPLHF. The DNA of the CDR3 is TGTGCCAGCAGCCCTCAGAGGAACCGGGACAGGGGTAATTCACCCCTCCACTTT.

This clonotype was detected a few times. The chain joins TRBV24-1 to TRBJ2-3; 7 bases are shared with TRBD2. Germline-derived CDR1 and CDR2 are KGHDR and SFDVKD. With V trimmed by 4 bases and J by 4 bases, 7 bases remained unmatched. This CDR3 has 15 amino acids. CDR3 residues: CATSEGGGGPDTQYF. The CDR3 bases are TGTGCCACCAGTGAGGGTGGGGGAGGGCCAGATACGCAGTATTTT.

The genes are TRBV20-1 and TRBJ2-6; D unclear. The germline CDR1 and CDR2 sequences are DFQATT and SNEGSKA (reference sequence). The CDR3 runs to 14 residues. The V and J ends lost 5 bases and 0 bases respectively, with 8 bases between them. CDR3 DNA: TGCAGTGCTCTCATTAGCTCTGGGGCCAACGTCCTGACTTTC. Translated: CSALISSGANVLTF.

Comments on this clonotype: A much larger clone lies one base from this, so it may be a read error. This chain uses TRBV20-1 with TRBJ2-5; a possible D gene is TRBD1 (5 bases). The length of the CDR3 is 11 residues. CDR1 and CDR2 (germline): DFQATT, SNEGSKA (reference sequence). Trimming took off 2 bases at V and 13 bases at J, with 14 bases between the two ends. The CDR3 loop is CSARKQGSLYF. The CDR3 nucleotides read TGCAGTGCTAGAAAGCAGGGCTCTTTGTACTTC.

This clonotype was recorded at least ten times. The CDR3 nucleotides read TGTGCCAGCAGCCACGGACAGGGGGAATGGAGCAATCAGCCCCAGCATTTT. Translated, it gives CASSHGQGEWSNQPQHF. The V and J genes are TRBV3-1 and TRBJ1-5; TRBD1 aligns across 10 bases. Germline-derived CDR1 and CDR2 are LGHDT and YNNKEL (reference sequence). CDR3 length: 17 amino acids. Losses at the gene ends were 3 bases for V and 1 base for J; bases not matched to a gene: 6.